The 26 T cell receptor beta chains below come from one sample, sequenced in a study of CD8 T cells in Susac syndrome. cDNA came from roughly 0.53 to 1 ug RNA primed by random hexamers. TCRdb re-called the immunoSEQ multiplex PCR reads with MiXCR, one entry per CDR3 protein. The data contain around 160,000 distinct CDR3 sequences, approximately 94% of them singletons. Material for sequencing was CD4+ T cells from PBMCs. These receptors were collected from a human donor with multiple sclerosis.

The gene calls are TRBV12-3 or TRBV12-4 and TRBJ1-1; no clear D gene. Trimming removed 6 bases at V and 6 bases at J, with 14 bases between. The CDR3 length is 13 residues. CDR3 sequence (DNA): TGTGCCAGCAGCCCTCACGAGTCTGCTGAAGCTTTCTTT. Protein: CASSPHESAEAFF.

The genes are TRBV29-1 and TRBJ2-1; D call uncertain. The CDR3 extends over 15 amino acids. CDR1 SQVTM and CDR2 ANQGSEA come from the germline V gene. V lost 7 bases to trimming and J lost 1 base, with 17 bases between them. In nucleotides, the CDR3 is TGCAGCGGGGAACGGCCGCGGCTATCCTACAATGAGCAGTTCTTC. Its translation is CSGERPRLSYNEQFF.

This sequence joins TRBV7-9 and TRBJ2-7; the match to TRBD1 covers 8 bases. The CDR3 runs to 13 residues. Per germline, CDR1 SEHNR and CDR2 FQNEAQ (reference sequence). Trimming at V came to 5 bases and at J to 5 bases, leaving 5 bases not matched to a gene. CDR3 loop: CASSQGARHEQYF. DNA for the CDR3: TGTGCCAGCAGCCAGGGGGCTAGGCACGAGCAGTACTTC. Full variable domain (outside the CDR3, taken from reference TRBV7-9 and TRBJ2-7): DTGVSQNPRHKITKRGQNVTFRCDPISEHNRLYWYRQTLGQGPEFLTYFQNEAQLEKSRLLSDRFSAERPKGSFSTLEIQRTEQGDSAMYLCASSQGARHEQYFGPGTRLTVT.

The V call is TRBV5-1, the J call TRBJ2-3; D not resolved. Germline-derived CDR1 and CDR2 are SGHRS and YFSETQ. V was shortened by 1 base and J by 3 bases, with 9 bases between the two germline ends. This CDR3 is 14 amino acids long. The CDR3 region is CASSLLPRTDTQYF. CDR3 bases: TGCGCCAGCAGCTTGTTGCCGCGTACAGATACGCAGTATTTT.

The chain is built from TRBV6-2 or TRBV6-3 and TRBJ1-1; 8 bases agree with TRBD1. CDR3 length: 14 amino acids. V lost 6 bases to trimming and J lost 5 bases; unmatched junction nucleotides: 8. The germline V gene has CDR1 MNHEY and CDR2 SVGEGT. The CDR3 is CASSDRGRETEAFF. DNA for the CDR3: TGTGCCAGCAGCGACAGGGGAAGAGAAACTGAAGCTTTCTTT.

This clonotype was observed once. The J gene is TRBJ1-1, the V gene TRBV3-1; no clear D. The CDR3 runs 12 residues. The V end lost 0 bases, the J end lost 9 bases, and 8 bases lay between the germline ends. The germline CDR1 and CDR2 sequences are LGHDT and YNNKEL (reference sequence). The CDR3 DNA reads as TGTGCCAGCAGCCAAGAATACGGAAAAGCTTTCTTT. Translating gives CASSQEYGKAFF. The entire variable domain, with the rest obtained from reference TRBV3-1 and TRBJ1-1, is as follows: DTAVSQTPKYLVTQMGNDKSIKCEQNLGHDTMYWYKQDSKKFLKIMFSYNNKELIINETVPNRFSPKSPDKAHLNLHINSLELGDSAVYFCASSQEYGKAFFGQGTRLTVV.

The chain links TRBV29-1 to TRBJ1-1; D gene ambiguous. The CDR3 contains 11 residues. V was clipped by 4 bases and J by 1 base, with 4 bases between them. The germline gives CDR1 SQVTM, CDR2 ANQGSEA. CDR3 DNA sequence: TGCAGCGTTGGGGAGAACACTGAAGCTTTCTTT. Translated, it gives CSVGENTEAFF.

The V and J genes are TRBV24-1 and TRBJ2-1; no clear D gene. Looked up from germline, CDR1 is KGHDR and CDR2 is SFDVKD. This CDR3 is built from 11 residues. Trimming removed 0 bases at V and 9 bases at J, with 2 bases between. CDR3 DNA sequence: TGTGCCACCAGTGATTTGGGTGAGCAGTTCTTC. Amino acid sequence: CATSDLGEQFF.

The gene calls are TRBV2 and TRBJ2-7; D is undetermined. Per the germline V gene, CDR1 is SNHLY and CDR2 is FYNNEI. Trimming left V 3 bases short and J 3 bases short, with 9 bases between. There are 13 residues in the CDR3. The CDR3, as DNA: TGTGCCAGCAGTGACGCCAGGTACTACGAGCAGTACTTC. Protein sequence: CASSDARYYEQYF.

This CDR3 reads CASSLAGSSQPQHF. The CDR3 nucleotides read TGTGCCAGCAGTTTAGCAGGGTCCAGTCAGCCCCAGCATTTT. The chain employs TRBV12-3 or TRBV12-4 and TRBJ1-5; D gene ambiguous. With 0 bases removed from V and 6 bases from J, the gap between germline ends came to 9 bases. There are 14 residues in the CDR3.

V and J are TRBV30 and TRBJ2-2; TRBD1 agrees at 9 bases. The CDR3 sequence is 15 residues long. The trim removed 4 bases at V and 3 bases at J, leaving 6 bases unmatched. The germline V gene has CDR1 GTSNPN and CDR2 SVGIG (reference sequence). Written as DNA, the CDR3 is TGTGCCTGGAACCCGGGACAGGGATACACCGGGGAGCTGTTTTTT. It is translated as CAWNPGQGYTGELFF.

CDR3 sequence reads: CAWTSGRTSQETQYF. CDR3 nucleotide sequence: TGTGCCTGGACCAGCGGGAGGACCAGCCAAGAGACCCAGTACTTC. This chain joins TRBV30 and TRBJ2-5; 9 nucleotides align to TRBD2. This CDR3 has 15 residues. Germline values: CDR1 GTSNPN, CDR2 SVGIG (reference sequence). With 4 bases clipped from V and 1 base from J, the junction kept 7 bases outside the gene matches.

The chain combines TRBV5-1 with TRBJ1-2, with 11 bases aligning to TRBD1. The CDR3 contains 17 residues. Germline V CDR1 and CDR2: SGHRS, YFSETQ. The junction had 11 bases not matched to a gene; V was cut back by 1 base and J by 6 bases. The CDR3: CASSLYSRTGGYNGYTF. CDR3 nucleotide sequence: TGCGCCAGCAGCTTGTATTCGAGGACAGGGGGCTACAATGGCTACACCTTC.

The chain employs TRBV12-3 or TRBV12-4 and TRBJ2-1; D ambiguous. V was clipped by 3 bases and J by 3 bases, with 12 bases between them. The CDR3 covers 15 residues. The CDR3: CASSLWTSHYNEQFF. As DNA, the CDR3 is TGTGCCAGCAGTTTGTGGACGTCTCACTACAATGAGCAGTTCTTC.

This clonotype was found once. The gene calls are TRBV7-8 and TRBJ2-1; D ambiguous. The CDR3 runs to 11 residues. The V end was cut by 1 base, the J end by 10 bases, with 5 bases between. Germline V gene data show CDR1 as SGHVS and CDR2 as FQNEAQ. CDR3 DNA: TGTGCCAGCAGCTTAGAGCTAGAGCAGTTCTTC. Its protein product is CASSLELEQFF.

Written as DNA, the CDR3 is TGCAGTGCTATGGGCTCTGGGGCCAACGTCCTGACTTTC. Its translation: CSAMGSGANVLTF. The chain couples TRBV20-1 to TRBJ2-6; D gene uncertain. The germline V gene has CDR1 DFQATT and CDR2 SNEGSKA (reference sequence). Trimming took 4 bases from V and 0 from J, leaving 4 bases between them. The CDR3 runs to 13 residues.

This chain uses TRBV30 with TRBJ2-1; the match to TRBD2 covers 9 bases. CDR3 length: 15 residues. J lost 7 bases, V lost 4 bases, and 11 bases had no gene match. In germline, CDR1 is GTSNPN, CDR2 SVGIG (reference sequence). CDR3 residues: CAWMLKAGGSNEQFF. The CDR3 nucleotides read TGTGCCTGGATGCTCAAAGCGGGAGGTAGTAATGAGCAGTTCTTC.

This clonotype is a singleton in its sample. This chain joins TRBV29-1 and TRBJ2-2; 8 positions agree with TRBD1. The CDR3 spans 13 residues. With V trimmed by 8 bases and J by 4 bases, 6 bases remained unmatched. The V gene's germline CDR1 is SQVTM and CDR2 ANQGSEA. CDR3 bases: TGCAGCACTGGGGACAGGCTCACCGGGGAGCTGTTTTTT. Residues: CSTGDRLTGELFF.

The chain uses TRBV21-1 and TRBJ2-4; TRBD1, the table's D call, lacks a check against the DNA. TRBV21-1 is recorded as a pseudogene. CDR3 length: 15 amino acids. The CDR3 sequence: CASSPGQGAGNIQYF. CDR3 in DNA: TGTGCCAGCAGCCCAGGCCAGGGGGCGGGAAACATTCAGTACTTC.

The chain is built from TRBV5-1 and TRBJ2-1; D may be TRBD1 or TRBD2 (6 bases each). V lost 3 bases and J lost 8, with 18 bases in between. CDR1 SGHRS and CDR2 YFSETQ come from the germline V gene. The CDR3 extends over 15 amino acids. CDR3 nucleotides: TGCGCCAGCAGCTCCGCTACGACGGAGGGGGATGAGCAGTTCTTC. Its translation: CASSSATTEGDEQFF. Full variable domain (rest looked up from reference TRBV5-1 and TRBJ2-1): KAGVTQTPRYLIKTRGQQVTLSCSPISGHRSVSWYQQTPGQGLQFLFEYFSETQRNKGNFPGRFSGRQFSNSRSEMNVSTLELGDSALYLCASSSATTEGDEQFFGPGTRLTVL.

The chain recombines TRBV5-1 with TRBJ2-7, with 12 bases fitting TRBD2. With V trimmed by 1 base and J by 5 bases, 7 bases remained unmatched. Germline CDR1 reads SGHRS; CDR2 reads YFSETQ. There are 16 residues in the CDR3. The CDR3 protein is CASSLTLAGGPNEQYF. CDR3 coding DNA: TGCGCCAGCAGCTTGACCCTAGCGGGAGGGCCCAACGAGCAGTACTTC.

J is TRBJ1-2 and V is TRBV6-2 or TRBV6-3, with D possibly matching TRBD1 (5 bases). CDR1 and CDR2 (germline): MNHEY, SVGEGT. V lost 4 bases to trimming and J lost 5 bases, with 8 bases between them. The CDR3 has 12 amino acids. The CDR3 nucleotides read TGTGCCAGCAGTTTACAGGCGTATGGCTACACCTTC. Amino acids: CASSLQAYGYTF.

This chain links TRBV20-1 with TRBJ1-2, with 8 bases aligning to TRBD1. Germline loops: CDR1 DFQATT, CDR2 SNEGSKA (reference sequence). CDR3 length: 16 amino acids. V gave up 4 bases and J gave up 4 bases; unmatched junction bases: 14. The CDR3 DNA follows: TGCAGTGCTACCGCATGGGGACAGGCGAGTTCCTATGGCTACACCTTC. The encoded protein is CSATAWGQASSYGYTF.

CDR3 residues: CASSLGTNEAFF. Written as DNA, the CDR3 is TGTGCCAGCAGCCTCGGGACCAATGAAGCTTTCTTT. The V and J genes are TRBV3-1 and TRBJ1-1, with D possibly TRBD1 on 5 matching bases. From germline, CDR1 is LGHDT and CDR2 YNNKEL (reference sequence). The CDR3 length is 12 residues. Trimming cost V 4 bases and J 7 bases, with 10 bases left between them.

The rearrangement links TRBV5-1 to TRBJ2-5; D remains unclear. Looked up from germline, CDR1 is SGHRS and CDR2 is YFSETQ. Trimming shortened V by 2 bases and J by 2 bases, and 10 bases separated the two germline ends. This CDR3 has 14 residues. CDR3 sequence reads: CASSLGSTQETQYF. CDR3 sequence (DNA): TGCGCCAGCAGCTTAGGTAGCACACAAGAGACCCAGTACTTC. The full variable domain, completed using reference TRBV5-1 and TRBJ2-5, is KAGVTQTPRYLIKTRGQQVTLSCSPISGHRSVSWYQQTPGQGLQFLFEYFSETQRNKGNFPGRFSGRQFSNSRSEMNVSTLELGDSALYLCASSLGSTQETQYFGPGTRLLVL.

This chain connects TRBV7-9 to TRBJ1-4; 7 positions agree with TRBD1. The V gene's germline CDR1 is SEHNR and CDR2 FQNEAQ (reference sequence). This CDR3 comprises 15 residues. V lost 8 bases to trimming and J lost 6 bases; unmatched junction nucleotides: 12. The CDR3 DNA sequence: TGTGCCAGCGCCCGTAGGGGGGACAGTTATGAAAAACTGTTTTTT. This sequence encodes CASARRGDSYEKLFF. Together with reference TRBV7-9 and TRBJ1-4, the CDR3 gives the full variable domain: DTGVSQNPRHKITKRGQNVTFRCDPISEHNRLYWYRQTLGQGPEFLTYFQNEAQLEKSRLLSDRFSAERPKGSFSTLEIQRTEQGDSAMYLCASARRGDSYEKLFFGSGTQLSVL.